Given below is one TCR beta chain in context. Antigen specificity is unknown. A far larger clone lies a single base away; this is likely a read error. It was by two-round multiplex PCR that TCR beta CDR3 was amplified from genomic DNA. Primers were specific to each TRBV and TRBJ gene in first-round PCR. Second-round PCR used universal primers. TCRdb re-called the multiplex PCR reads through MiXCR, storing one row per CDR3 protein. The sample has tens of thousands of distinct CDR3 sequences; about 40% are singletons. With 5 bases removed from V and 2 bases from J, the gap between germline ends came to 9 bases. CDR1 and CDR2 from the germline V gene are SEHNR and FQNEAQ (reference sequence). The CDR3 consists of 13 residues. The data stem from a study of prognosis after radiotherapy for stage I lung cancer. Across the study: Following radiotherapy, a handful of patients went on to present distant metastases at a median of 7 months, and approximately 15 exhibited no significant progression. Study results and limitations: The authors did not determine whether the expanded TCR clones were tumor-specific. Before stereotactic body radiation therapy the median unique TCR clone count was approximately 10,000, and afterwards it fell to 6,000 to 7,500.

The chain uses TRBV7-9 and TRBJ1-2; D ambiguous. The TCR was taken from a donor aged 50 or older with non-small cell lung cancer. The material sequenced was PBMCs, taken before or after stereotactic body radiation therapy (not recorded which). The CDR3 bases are TGTGCCAGCAGCCCGCCGGTGAACTATGGCTACACCTTC. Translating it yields CASSPPVNYGYTF. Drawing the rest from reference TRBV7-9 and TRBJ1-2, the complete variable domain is DTGVSQNPRHKITKRGQNVTFRCDPISEHNRLYWYRQTLGQGPEFLTYFQNEAQLEKSRLLSDRFSAERPKGSFSTLEIQRTEQGDSAMYLCASSPPVNYGYTFGSGTRLTVV.